The TCR beta chain described here comes from a study of T cell changes during pregnancy in multiple sclerosis. Assay: immunoSEQ multiplex PCR; the TCRdb copy retains only in-frame clones and omits some. This table holds 50,000 or so clones, more than 90% found once. V was shortened by 2 bases and J by 5 bases, with 5 bases between the two germline ends. The CDR3 covers 12 residues. Germline CDR1 is SGHDT and CDR2 is YYEEEE. Sequenced here: peripheral blood, sampled after pregnancy. The sequence came from a female donor in good health, enrolled as a control in a pregnancy study. The chain joins TRBV5-6 to TRBJ1-5; D call uncertain. This chain's CDR3 is CASSFLDQPQHF. The CDR3 coding sequence is TGTGCCAGCAGCTTTCTCGATCAGCCCCAGCATTTT.